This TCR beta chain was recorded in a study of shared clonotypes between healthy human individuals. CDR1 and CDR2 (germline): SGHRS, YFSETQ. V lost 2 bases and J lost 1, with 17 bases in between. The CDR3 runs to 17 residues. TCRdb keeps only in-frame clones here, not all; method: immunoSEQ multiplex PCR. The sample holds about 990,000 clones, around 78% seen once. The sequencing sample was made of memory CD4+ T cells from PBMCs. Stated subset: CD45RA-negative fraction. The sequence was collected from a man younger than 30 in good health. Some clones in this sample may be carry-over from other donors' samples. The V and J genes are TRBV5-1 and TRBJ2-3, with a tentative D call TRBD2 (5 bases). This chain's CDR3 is CASSLFPGSDGTDTQYF. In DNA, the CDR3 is TGCGCCAGCAGCTTATTCCCGGGGAGTGATGGCACAGATACGCAGTATTTT.